The source of this TCR beta chain is a study of T cell responses to AZD1222 COVID-19 vaccine. General study results and limits: Repertoires were obtained only post-peak T cell response. White British people made up most donors, females outnumbered males, and clonal diversity was possibly underestimated. After two AZD1222 doses, spike-specific TCR breadth and depth rose versus day 0. The study found vaccine-associated CD4 TCRs spanning spike, dominant at 160-218 and 743-854.

Generated by immunoSEQ multiplex PCR, the TCRdb table keeps only in-frame clones and is missing some. This repertoire shows more than 140,000 clones, 88% found once; its top ten account for 2% to 2.5%. As regards this clone: Its target is not known.

Germline V CDR1 and CDR2: SGHRS, YFSETQ. V lost 7 bases, J lost 13 bases, and 15 bases lay in between. The CDR3 contains 12 residues. This sample comprised peripheral blood, obtained on day 0 of AZD1222 vaccination. This clonotype was sampled from an adult in good health. This chain links TRBV5-1 with TRBJ1-6, with TRBD1 as a possible D gene (5 bases). Written as DNA, the CDR3 is TGCGCCAGCGGCGCGTCGGAGGGGCCCCTCCACTTT. Its protein is CASGASEGPLHF.